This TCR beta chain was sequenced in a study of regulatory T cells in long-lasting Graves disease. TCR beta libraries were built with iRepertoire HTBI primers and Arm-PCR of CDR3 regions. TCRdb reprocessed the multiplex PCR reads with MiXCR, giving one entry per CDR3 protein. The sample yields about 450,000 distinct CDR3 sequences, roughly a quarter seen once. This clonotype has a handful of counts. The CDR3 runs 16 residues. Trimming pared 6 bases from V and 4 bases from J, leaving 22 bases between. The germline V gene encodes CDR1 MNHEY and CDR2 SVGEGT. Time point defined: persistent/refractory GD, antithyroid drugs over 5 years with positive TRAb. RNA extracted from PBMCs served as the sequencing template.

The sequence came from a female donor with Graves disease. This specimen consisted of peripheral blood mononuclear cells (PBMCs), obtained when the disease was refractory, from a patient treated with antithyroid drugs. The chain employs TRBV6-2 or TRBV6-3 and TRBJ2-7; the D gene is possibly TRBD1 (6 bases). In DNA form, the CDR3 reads TGTGCCAGCAGCTACGGAGGACAGCCAGTATCTTACGAGCAGTACTTC. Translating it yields CASSYGGQPVSYEQYF.